This T cell receptor beta chain was sequenced for a study of blood T cell repertoires in COVID-19. Whole-study context: PBMCs, B-cell-depleted T cells, or T cells provided the cDNA or gDNA that made up the material.

Germline V gene lookup returns CDR1 SGHAT and CDR2 FQNNGV. The V end was cut by 3 bases, the J end by 4 bases, with 7 bases between. This CDR3 comprises 13 residues. Source study methods: The authors estimated nucleated cell counts from reference gene primer amplification. Assay used: immunoSEQ multiplex PCR; TCRdb lists only in-frame clones, some missing. V, J and clone size derive from that table, while D and trimming were established from the DNA sequence. This table has 80,000 to 90,000 clones, roughly 84% appearing once. The sample consisted of peripheral blood. The rearrangement links TRBV11-2 to TRBJ1-5; D perhaps matches TRBD1 (5 bases). This sequence originates from a woman in her sixties or seventies with acute or convalescent COVID-19. CDR3 residues: CASSFQGNQPQHF. The CDR3 DNA reads as TGTGCCAGCAGCTTCCAGGGTAATCAGCCCCAGCATTTT.